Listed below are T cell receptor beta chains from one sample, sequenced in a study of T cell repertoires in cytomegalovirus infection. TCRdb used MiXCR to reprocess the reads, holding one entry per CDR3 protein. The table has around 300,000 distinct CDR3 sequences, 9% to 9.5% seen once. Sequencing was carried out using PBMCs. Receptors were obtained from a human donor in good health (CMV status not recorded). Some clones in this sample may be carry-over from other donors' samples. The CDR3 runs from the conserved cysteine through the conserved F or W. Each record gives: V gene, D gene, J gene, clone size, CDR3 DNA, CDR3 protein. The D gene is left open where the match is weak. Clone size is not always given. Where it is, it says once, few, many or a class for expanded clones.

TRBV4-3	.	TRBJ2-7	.	TGCGCCAGCAGCCAAGGGAGAGGGGGCTACGAGCAGTACTTC	CASSQGRGGYEQYF
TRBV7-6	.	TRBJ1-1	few	TGTGCCAGCAGCCCAAACCCAGGAACAAACACTGAAGCTTTCTTT	CASSPNPGTNTEAFF
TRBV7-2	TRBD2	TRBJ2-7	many	TGTGCCAGCAGCCTACTAGCGGGGGAGTACGAGCAGTACTTC	CASSLLAGEYEQYF
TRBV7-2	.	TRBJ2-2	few	TGTGCCAGCAGCTTAGCTTGGCAAACCGGGGAGCTGTTTTTT	CASSLAWQTGELFF
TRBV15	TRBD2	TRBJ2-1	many	TGTGCCACCAGCGCCACCCGACTAGCGGGGGGTTCCTACAATGAGCAGTTCTTC	CATSATRLAGGSYNEQFF
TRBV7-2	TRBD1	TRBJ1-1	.	TGTGCCAGCAGCCACCTCCTAGGGGACAGGGGTAAATCGGAGACTGAAGCTTTCTTT	CASSHLLGDRGKSETEAFF
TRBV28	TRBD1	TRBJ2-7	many	TGTGCCAGCAGTTCCACGACAGGGATGAATATATTATCCTACGAGCAGTACTTC	CASSSTTGMNILSYEQYF
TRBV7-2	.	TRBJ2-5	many	TGTGCCAGCAGCCAGGACCGGAGGGAGACCCAGTACTTC	CASSQDRRETQYF
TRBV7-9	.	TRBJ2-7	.	TGTGCCAGCAGCTCGGCAGTTACCTACGAGCAGTACTTC	CASSSAVTYEQYF
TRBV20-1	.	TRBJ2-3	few	TGCAGTGCGGACAGCGATGGCTCGAGCACAGATACGCAGTATTTT	CSADSDGSSTDTQYF
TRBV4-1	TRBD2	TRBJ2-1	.	TGCGCCAGCAGCCAACTAGCGGTCTCCTACAATGAGCAGTTCTTC	CASSQLAVSYNEQFF
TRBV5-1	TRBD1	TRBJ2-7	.	TGCGCCAGCAGCTTGGATCCGGGACAGGGGTCCGACGAGCAGTACTTC	CASSLDPGQGSDEQYF
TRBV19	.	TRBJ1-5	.	TGTGCCAGTAGACACGGTTATAGCAATCAGCCCCAGCATTTT	CASRHGYSNQPQHF
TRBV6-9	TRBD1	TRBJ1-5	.	TGTGCCAGCAGTTCCCCCTTTCCCGGTGGACAGGCTAGCAATCAGCCCCAGCATTTT	CASSSPFPGGQASNQPQHF
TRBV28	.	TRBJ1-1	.	TGTGCCAGCAGTTTAGGAGGGGTGGACACTGAAGCTTTCTTT	CASSLGGVDTEAFF
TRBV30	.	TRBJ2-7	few	TGTGCCTGGAGGTGGGGACAAAACTACGAGCAGTACTTC	CAWRWGQNYEQYF
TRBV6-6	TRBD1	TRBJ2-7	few	TGTGCCAGCAGTGGGACAGGGCCATCCTACGAGCAGTACTTC	CASSGTGPSYEQYF
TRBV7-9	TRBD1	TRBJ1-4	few	TGTGCCAGCAGCCCCTCGACAGGGGCGTATGAAAAACTGTTTTTT	CASSPSTGAYEKLFF
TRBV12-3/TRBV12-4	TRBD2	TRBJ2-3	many	TGTGCCAGCAGTTTAGAGTGGTCAGCGGGGGCAGATACGCAGTATTTT	CASSLEWSAGADTQYF
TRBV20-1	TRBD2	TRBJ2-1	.	TGCAGTGCTAGACCGAAAGGCGCTAGCGGGAGGGGGGGTGAGCAGTTCTTC	CSARPKGASGRGGEQFF
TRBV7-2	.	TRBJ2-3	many	TGTGCCAGCAGCGCCCGGACCAGCACAGATACGCAGTATTTT	CASSARTSTDTQYF
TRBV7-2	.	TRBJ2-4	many	TGTGCCAGCAGCCGGGACATTATAGCCAAAAACATTCAGTACTTC	CASSRDIIAKNIQYF
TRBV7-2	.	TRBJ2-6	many	TGTGCCAGCAGCTCCCAGGACAGCCCTCTCTCTGGGGCCAACGTCCTGACTTTC	CASSSQDSPLSGANVLTF
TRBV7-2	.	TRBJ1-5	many	TGTGCCAGCAGCTTAGCAGCCGGGAATCAGCCCCAGCATTTT	CASSLAAGNQPQHF
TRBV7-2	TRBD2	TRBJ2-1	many	TGTGCCAGCAGCTTAGGCGGGAGCCCCTACAATGAGCAGTTCTTC	CASSLGGSPYNEQFF
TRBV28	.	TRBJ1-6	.	TGTGCCAGCAGTTCGGTGGATTCACCCCTCCACTTT	CASSSVDSPLHF
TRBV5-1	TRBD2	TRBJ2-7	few	TGCGCCAGCAGCTTGGACGCGGGAGAAGGGCGCTACGAGCAGTACTTC	CASSLDAGEGRYEQYF